Listed below are T cell receptor beta chains from one sample, sequenced in a study of blood T cell repertoires in COVID-19. Clones were sequenced by immunoSEQ multiplex PCR, and TCRdb holds only the in-frame ones, with some missing. The repertoire holds roughly 520,000 clones, with approximately 88% as singletons. Sample: PBMCs or T cells enriched from blood (not recorded which). Receptors were obtained from a woman in her thirties or forties who had recovered from COVID-19. Both conserved end residues are part of each CDR3. The D gene is left open where the match is weak. Only some rows state a clone size, as once, few, many or a class for expanded clones.

>TRBJ2-7|TRBV19|few|.
TGTGCCAGTAGTATGGGAGGGGGGTACGAGCAGTACTTC
CASSMGGGYEQYF
>TRBJ1-5|TRBV5-8|once|TRBD1
TGTGCCAGCAGCCTAGGACAGGGGAGGAGTGGCAATCAGCCCCAGCATTTT
CASSLGQGRSGNQPQHF
>TRBJ1-5|TRBV6-2/TRBV6-3|.|.
TGTGCCAGCAGTCCCCTTTGGTTGAGTCATCAGCCCCAGCATTTT
CASSPLWLSHQPQHF
>TRBJ2-7|TRBV10-1|.|.
TGCGCCAGCAGTGACACCATGGAATCCCCGGGGGAGCAGTACTTC
CASSDTMESPGEQYF
>TRBJ2-1|TRBV5-1|.|TRBD2
TGCGCCAGCAGCTTGTTAGCGGGAGGAAACAATGAGCAGTTCTTC
CASSLLAGGNNEQFF
>TRBJ2-5|TRBV10-2|.|TRBD2
TGCGCCAGCAGTGAGTCGGGAGGGACGGAGACCCAGTACTTC
CASSESGGTETQYF
>TRBJ1-1|TRBV19|.|TRBD1
TGTGCCAGTAGGCGACAGGGTGTAGACACTGAAGCTTTCTTT
CASRRQGVDTEAFF
>TRBJ2-7|TRBV3-1/TRBV3-2|once|TRBD2
TGTGCCAGCAGCCAAGATTTTGGCGGGAGGGCTTACGAGCAGTACTTC
CASSQDFGGRAYEQYF
>TRBJ2-3|TRBV5-4|.|TRBD2
TGTGCCAGCAGCCCTAGAGGACTAGCGGGATCTGATACGCAGTATTTT
CASSPRGLAGSDTQYF
>TRBJ1-6|TRBV19|.|.
TGTGCCAGTAGTAAACTGAGCTCCTATAATTCACCCCTCCACTTT
CASSKLSSYNSPLHF
>TRBJ1-4|TRBV15|.|.
TGTGCCACCAGCAGAGAACTTAACCTAGCAACTAATGAAAAACTGTTTTTT
CATSRELNLATNEKLFF
>TRBJ1-2|TRBV28|few|.
TGTGCCAGCAGTTTAATGGCAGGAGGGAGCTATGGCTACACCTTC
CASSLMAGGSYGYTF
>TRBJ2-7|TRBV12-3/TRBV12-4|.|.
TGTGCCAGCAGTCCCCTCCCCTACGAGCAGTACTTC
CASSPLPYEQYF
>TRBJ1-6|TRBV19|.|.
TGTGCCAGTAGTATAGAGCCGGGTTCACCCCTCCACTTT
CASSIEPGSPLHF
>TRBJ1-2|TRBV28|.|TRBD1
TGTGCCAGCAGTAAGCCGGACAGGGCCCTTTATGGCTACACCTTC
CASSKPDRALYGYTF
>TRBJ1-5|TRBV6-2/TRBV6-3|.|TRBD1
TGTGCCAGCAGTTACGGGAAGAGGGACAGGTTCTATAGCAATCAGCCCCAGCATTTT
CASSYGKRDRFYSNQPQHF
>TRBJ2-1|TRBV9|.|.
TGTGCCAGCAGCGGGCCAAAGGGCGGGCCCCACAATGAGCAGTTCTTC
CASSGPKGGPHNEQFF
>TRBJ2-1|TRBV6-5|.|TRBD2
TGTGCCAGCAGGGTGGGGGAGGGGCTGACCAATGAGCAGTTCTTC
CASRVGEGLTNEQFF
>TRBJ1-3|TRBV4-1|.|.
TGCGCCAGCAGCCAAGATAACAGAGACTCTGGAAACACCATATATTTT
CASSQDNRDSGNTIYF
>TRBJ1-3|TRBV19|.|.
TGTGCCAGTAGTACGAGACAGGCACGAAACACCATATATTTT
CASSTRQARNTIYF
>TRBJ1-4|TRBV5-6|.|.
TGTGCCAGCAGCTTTGGGGCGTCTAATGAAAAACTGTTTTTT
CASSFGASNEKLFF
>TRBJ2-6|TRBV7-9|.|.
TGTGCCAGCAGCCTACGACAGGAGATCTCTGGGGCCAACGTCCTGACTTTC
CASSLRQEISGANVLTF
>TRBJ1-1|TRBV5-4|.|TRBD1
TGTGCCAGCAGCTTGGCGGGACAGGGGGCCACTGAAGCTTTCTTT
CASSLAGQGATEAFF
>TRBJ2-5|TRBV6-5|.|TRBD2
TGTGCCAGCAAGACTAGCGGGACGGGAACCCAGTACTTC
CASKTSGTGTQYF
>TRBJ1-2|TRBV14|.|.
TGTGCCAGCAGCCAAGATCGACTATATGGCTACACCTTC
CASSQDRLYGYTF
>TRBJ1-1|TRBV5-4|.|.
TGTGCCAGCAGCTTGGGCGGGCTGGGCCGATACACTGAAGCTTTCTTT
CASSLGGLGRYTEAFF
>TRBJ2-5|TRBV27|.|TRBD2
TGTGCCAGCAGTTTATTGGTAGCGGGGAGACAAGAGACCCAGTACTTC
CASSLLVAGRQETQYF
>TRBJ1-1|TRBV6-2/TRBV6-3|.|.
TGTGCCAGCAGCCTGCAACCCTTGGCTTACACTGAAGCTTTCTTT
CASSLQPLAYTEAFF
>TRBJ1-1|TRBV9|.|TRBD1
TGTGCCAGCCGTACCGGGACAGGGAACACTGAAGCTTTCTTT
CASRTGTGNTEAFF
>TRBJ2-1|TRBV5-1|once|TRBD2
TGCGCCAGCAGACTATTGGCCAGCGGGAGCAACAATGAGCAGTTCTTC
CASRLLASGSNNEQFF
>TRBJ2-5|TRBV7-2|.|.
TGTGCCAGCAGCTCGCCCCTACAAGAGACCCAGTACTTC
CASSSPLQETQYF
>TRBJ2-1|TRBV6-5|.|.
TGTGCCAGCAGTTATGGGGAGACAGGAGAGCAGTTCTTC
CASSYGETGEQFF
>TRBJ2-1|TRBV9|.|.
TGTGCCAGCAGCGTAGAGAGCCATATCAATGAGCAGTTCTTC
CASSVESHINEQFF
>TRBJ1-2|TRBV30|once|.
TGTGCCTGGACCTCTAGTGGGGTTACGGGGACCTTC
CAWTSSGVTGTF
>TRBJ1-3|TRBV5-6|.|.
TGTGCCAGCAGCTTGCCGGGTCGAGGTGGAAACACCATATATTTT
CASSLPGRGGNTIYF
>TRBJ1-5|TRBV10-3|few|TRBD1
TGTGCCATCAGTGTGACAGGGGTTGATCAGCCCCAGCATTTT
CAISVTGVDQPQHF
>TRBJ2-1|TRBV27|.|TRBD2
TGTGCCAGCTTGGAGTTGGGGGCGGGAGGCCGAACCAATGAGCAGTTCTTC
CASLELGAGGRTNEQFF
>TRBJ1-1|TRBV12-3/TRBV12-4|.|.
TGTGCCAGCAGCAACAGGGACGACACTGAAGCTTTCTTT
CASSNRDDTEAFF
>TRBJ2-7|TRBV4-1|.|.
TGCGCCAGCAGTCTCGTTGGGGACACCTACGAGCAGTACTTC
CASSLVGDTYEQYF
>TRBJ1-3|TRBV7-2|.|TRBD1
TGTGCCAGCAGCTTTACAGGGGGTTCTGGAAACACCATATATTTT
CASSFTGGSGNTIYF
>TRBJ2-1|TRBV6-2/TRBV6-3|.|.
TGTGCCAGCAGTTACTCGGACTACCCCCCTGGGAATGAGCAGTTCTTC
CASSYSDYPPGNEQFF
>TRBJ1-5|TRBV18|.|.
TGTGCCAGCTCACTCCAGCGGGGGGACAATCAGCCCCAGCATTTT
CASSLQRGDNQPQHF
>TRBJ1-2|TRBV14|.|TRBD1
TGTGCCAGCAGCCCGGGACAGCGGTACTATGGCTACACCTTC
CASSPGQRYYGYTF